The 8 T cell receptor beta chains below all came from one sample that was sequenced in a study of identical twins. Via MiXCR, TCRdb re-called the 5' RACE reads, giving one row per CDR3 protein. The table lists nearly 650,000 distinct CDR3 sequences, around 7.4% of them singletons, with 1.5% to 2% in the top ten. The same sample was also used in a study of yellow fever vaccine responses in identical twins.

Specimen: PBMCs. The origin of the receptors is a woman between 18 and 30 years old in good health.

CDR3 sequence (DNA): TGTGCCAGCCGACACCTCAACACCGGGGAGCTGTTTTTT. Translating it yields CASRHLNTGELFF. V gene TRBV12-3 or TRBV12-4 combines with J gene TRBJ2-2; D is unclear. This CDR3 is 13 amino acids long. V was cut by 8 bases and J by 2 bases, with 9 bases left in between.

This clonotype came up many times. The rearrangement joins TRBV24-1 to TRBJ2-1, with D possibly matching TRBD2 (6 bases). Trimming stripped 4 bases from V and 0 bases from J, with 12 bases between. Germline V gives CDR1 KGHDR, CDR2 SFDVKD. The CDR3 is 16 residues long. The CDR3 bases are TGTGCCACCAGTGACCCCGGAGGGCCCTCCTACAATGAGCAGTTCTTC. Translated, it gives CATSDPGGPSYNEQFF.

This clonotype showed up just a few times. The chain is built from TRBV20-1 and TRBJ2-3; D is undetermined. CDR1 and CDR2 from the germline V gene are DFQATT and SNEGSKA (reference sequence). CDR3 length equals 12 residues. The CDR3 spells CQCSRESNTQYF. The CDR3 DNA follows: TGCCAGTGCTCTCGAGAATCAAATACGCAGTATTTT.

This clonotype was seen many times. J is TRBJ2-7 and V is TRBV12-3 or TRBV12-4, with TRBD1 identical over 7 bases. CDR3 length equals 15 residues. V lost 5 bases to trimming and J lost 2 bases; unmatched junction nucleotides: 9. The CDR3 sequence: CASSRTGCEPYEQYV. The CDR3 region has the DNA TGTGCCAGCAGTCGGACAGGCTGTGAGCCCTACGAGCAGTACGTC.

This clonotype was observed many times. V gene TRBV5-1 combines with J gene TRBJ2-1, with TRBD1 matching over 10 bases. The CDR3 has 17 amino acids. Trimming at V came to 4 bases and at J to 6 bases, leaving 13 bases not matched to a gene. Germline assignment: CDR1 SGHRS and CDR2 YFSETQ. DNA of the CDR3: TGCGCCAGCAGCAGGGTTCTCGGGACAGGGGATGGCAATGAGCAGTTCTTC. The encoded protein is CASSRVLGTGDGNEQFF.

V is TRBV19 and J is TRBJ1-4; no firm D call. V was clipped by 8 bases and J by 6 bases, with 7 bases between them. Germline V gene lookup returns CDR1 LNHDA and CDR2 SQIVND (reference sequence). The CDR3 is 11 amino acids. CDR3 loop: CASARDEKLFF. The DNA for the CDR3 is TGTGCCAGTGCCAGAGATGAAAAACTGTTTTTT. The full variable domain, with the rest looked up from reference TRBV19 and TRBJ1-4, is DGGITQSPKYLFRKEGQNVTLSCEQNLNHDAMYWYRQDPGQGLRLIYYSQIVNDFQKGDIAEGYSVSREKKESFPLTVTSAQKNPTAFYLCASARDEKLFFGSGTQLSVL.

This clonotype was recorded a few times. This chain joins TRBV6-2 or TRBV6-3 and TRBJ2-3; possibly TRBD2 for D (5 bases). The V end lost 3 bases, the J end lost 2 bases, and 21 bases lay between the germline ends. The CDR3 loop spans 18 amino acids. Germline lookup yields CDR1 MNHEY and CDR2 SVGEGT. CDR3 in amino acids: CASSYEPRLEENTDTQYF. CDR3 nucleotide sequence: TGTGCCAGCAGTTATGAACCCAGGCTGGAGGAGAACACAGATACGCAGTATTTT.

This sequence joins TRBV7-8 and TRBJ2-3, with 7 nucleotides matching TRBD1. CDR1 and CDR2 from the germline V gene are SGHVS and FQNEAQ. V lost 0 bases, J lost 3 bases, and 9 bases stayed unmatched. The CDR3 is 17 amino acids. In nucleotides, the CDR3 is TGTGCCAGCAGCTTAGCCCGAGACAGGGTGCGGACAGATACGCAGTATTTT. It encodes CASSLARDRVRTDTQYF.